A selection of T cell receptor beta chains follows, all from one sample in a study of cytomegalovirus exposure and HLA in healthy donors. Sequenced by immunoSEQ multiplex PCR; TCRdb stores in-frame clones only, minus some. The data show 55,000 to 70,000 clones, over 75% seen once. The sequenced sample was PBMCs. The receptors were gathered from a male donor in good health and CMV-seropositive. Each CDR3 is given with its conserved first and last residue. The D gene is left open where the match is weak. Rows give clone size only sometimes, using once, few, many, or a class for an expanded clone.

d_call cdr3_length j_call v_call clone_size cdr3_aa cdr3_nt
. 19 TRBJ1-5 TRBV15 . CATSRDSMVETGRSAPAFW .
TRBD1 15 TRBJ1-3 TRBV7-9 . CASSSTGESGNTIYF TGTGCCAGCAGCTCAACAGGGGAATCTGGAAACACCATATATTTT
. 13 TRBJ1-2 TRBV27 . CASSLGAGSGYTF TGTGCCAGCAGTTTAGGGGCAGGTAGTGGCTACACCTTC
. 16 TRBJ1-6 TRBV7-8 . CASSLASAGVGSPLHF TGTGCCAGCAGCTTAGCTTCAGCAGGCGTTGGTTCACCCCTCCACTTT
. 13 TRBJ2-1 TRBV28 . CASQVGSYNEQFF TGTGCCTCCCAGGTGGGCTCCTACAATGAGCAGTTCTTC
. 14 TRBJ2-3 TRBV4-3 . CASSPSIGTDTQYF TGCGCCAGCAGCCCCTCTATCGGCACAGATACGCAGTATTTT
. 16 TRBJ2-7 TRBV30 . CAWSVHRQYPQDEQYF TGTGCCTGGAGTGTACACCGACAGTATCCCCAAGACGAGCAGTACTTC
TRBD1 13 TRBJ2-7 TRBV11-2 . CASSPDRGREQYF TGTGCCAGCAGCCCCGACAGGGGGCGGGAGCAGTACTTC
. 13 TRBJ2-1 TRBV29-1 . CSSGAGSYNEQFF TGCAGCTCGGGTGCGGGGAGCTACAATGAGCAGTTCTTC
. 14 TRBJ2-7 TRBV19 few CASSLQAGSYEQYF TGTGCCAGTAGTCTCCAGGCGGGTTCCTACGAGCAGTACTTC
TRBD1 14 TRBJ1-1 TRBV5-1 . CASSLTGGNTEAFF TGCGCCAGCAGCTTGACAGGGGGGAACACTGAAGCTTTCTTT
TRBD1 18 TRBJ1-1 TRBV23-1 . CASSQHTGGDPMNTEAFF TGCGCCAGCAGTCAGCATACAGGGGGAGACCCCATGAACACTGAAGCTTTCTTT